This T cell receptor beta chain appears in the sequencing data of a study of regulatory T cells in long-lasting Graves disease. The time point here: persistent/refractory GD, antithyroid drugs over 5 years with positive TRAb. Following extraction of RNA from PBMCs, that RNA was used to make the TCR library. Construction of the TCR beta libraries employed iRepertoire HTBI primers in conjunction with Arm-PCR of CDR3 regions. TCRdb recomputed calls from the multiplex PCR reads with MiXCR, one row per CDR3 protein. The repertoire holds 400,000 to 500,000 distinct CDR3 sequences, with under 25% as singletons. On this clonotype: Since the CDR3 does not end with the conserved phenylalanine or tryptophan, this likely comes from a read error.

The clonotype comes from a female donor with Graves disease. The specimen was peripheral blood mononuclear cells (PBMCs), collected when the disease was refractory, from a patient treated with antithyroid drugs.

CDR3 sequence (DNA): TGTGCCAGCAGCTTAGACAGGGTGAACACTGAAGCTTTCCTT. It yields the protein CASSLDRVNTEAFL. The rearrangement joins TRBV7-9 to TRBJ1-1; D might be TRBD1 (6 bases). Trimming cost V 1 base and J 0 bases, with 6 bases left between them. CDR3 size: 14 residues. Germline CDR1 reads SEHNR; CDR2 reads FQNEAQ (reference sequence).